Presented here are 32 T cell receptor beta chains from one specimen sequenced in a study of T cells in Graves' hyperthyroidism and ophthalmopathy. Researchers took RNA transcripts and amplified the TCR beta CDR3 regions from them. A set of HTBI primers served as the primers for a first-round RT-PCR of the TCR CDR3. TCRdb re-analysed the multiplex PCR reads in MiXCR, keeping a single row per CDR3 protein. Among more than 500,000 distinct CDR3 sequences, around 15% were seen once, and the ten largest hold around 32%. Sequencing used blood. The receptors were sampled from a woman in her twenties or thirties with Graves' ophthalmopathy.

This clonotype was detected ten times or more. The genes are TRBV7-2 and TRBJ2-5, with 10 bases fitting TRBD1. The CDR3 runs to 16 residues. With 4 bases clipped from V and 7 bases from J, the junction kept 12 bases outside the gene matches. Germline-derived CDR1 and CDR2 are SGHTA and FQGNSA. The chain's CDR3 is CASSYAPGTGVGTQYF. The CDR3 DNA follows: TGTGCCAGCAGCTACGCACCCGGGACAGGGGTGGGGACCCAGTACTTC.

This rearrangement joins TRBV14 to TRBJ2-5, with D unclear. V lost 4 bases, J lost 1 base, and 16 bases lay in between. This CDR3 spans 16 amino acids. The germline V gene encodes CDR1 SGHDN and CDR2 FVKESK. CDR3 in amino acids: CASSPLYVARQETQYF. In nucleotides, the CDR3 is TGTGCCAGCAGCCCTTTATATGTAGCCCGCCAAGAGACCCAGTACTTC.

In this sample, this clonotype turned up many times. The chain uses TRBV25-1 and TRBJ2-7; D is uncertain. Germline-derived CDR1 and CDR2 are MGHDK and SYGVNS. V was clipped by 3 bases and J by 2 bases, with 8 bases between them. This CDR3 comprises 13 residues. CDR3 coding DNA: TGTGCCAGCAGTGATAGCTTTACCTACGAGCAGTACTTC. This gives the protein CASSDSFTYEQYF.

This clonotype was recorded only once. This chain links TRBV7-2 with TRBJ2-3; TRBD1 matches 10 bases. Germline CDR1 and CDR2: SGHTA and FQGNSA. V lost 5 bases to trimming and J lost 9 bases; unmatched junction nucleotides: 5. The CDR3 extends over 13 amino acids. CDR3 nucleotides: TGTGCCAGCAGCCCATGGACAGGGGGGACGCAGTATTTT. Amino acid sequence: CASSPWTGGTQYF.

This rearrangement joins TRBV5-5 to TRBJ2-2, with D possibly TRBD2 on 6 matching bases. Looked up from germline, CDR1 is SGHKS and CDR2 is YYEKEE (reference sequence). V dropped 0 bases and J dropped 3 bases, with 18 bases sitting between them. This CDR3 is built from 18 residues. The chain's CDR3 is CASSLVSGDPIHTGELFF. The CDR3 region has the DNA TGTGCCAGCAGCTTGGTATCGGGGGACCCTATACACACCGGGGAGCTGTTTTTT.

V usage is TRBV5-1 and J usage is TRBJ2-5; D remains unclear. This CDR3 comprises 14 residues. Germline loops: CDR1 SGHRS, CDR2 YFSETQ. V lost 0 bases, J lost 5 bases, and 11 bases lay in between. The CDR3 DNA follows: TGCGCCAGCAGCTTGGATTTTCGTGCGGAGACCCAGTACTTC. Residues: CASSLDFRAETQYF.

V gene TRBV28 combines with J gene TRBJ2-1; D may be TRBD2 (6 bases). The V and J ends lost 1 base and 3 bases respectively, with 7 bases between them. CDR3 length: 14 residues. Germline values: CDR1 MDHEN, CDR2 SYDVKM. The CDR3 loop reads CASSLLADYNEQFF. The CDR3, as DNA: TGTGCCAGCAGTTTATTAGCGGACTACAATGAGCAGTTCTTC.

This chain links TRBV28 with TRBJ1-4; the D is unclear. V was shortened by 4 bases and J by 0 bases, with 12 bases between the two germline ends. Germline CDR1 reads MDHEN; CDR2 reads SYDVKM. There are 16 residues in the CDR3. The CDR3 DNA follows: TGTGCCAGCAGTTCGTATTCCGGCGCAACTAATGAAAAACTGTTTTTT. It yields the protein CASSSYSGATNEKLFF.

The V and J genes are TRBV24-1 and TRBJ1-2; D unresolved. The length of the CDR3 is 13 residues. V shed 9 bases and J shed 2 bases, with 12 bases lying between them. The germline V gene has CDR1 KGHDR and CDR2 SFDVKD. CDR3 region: CATRPSANYGYTF. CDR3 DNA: TGTGCCACCCGGCCGTCTGCGAACTATGGCTACACCTTC.

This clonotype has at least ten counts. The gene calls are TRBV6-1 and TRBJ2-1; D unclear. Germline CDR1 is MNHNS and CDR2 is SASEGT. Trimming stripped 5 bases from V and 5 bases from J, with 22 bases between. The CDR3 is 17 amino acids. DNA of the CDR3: TGTGCCAGCAGTTCCTGTCGAGTGCAGCGAGACGACAATGAGCAGTTCTTC. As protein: CASSSCRVQRDDNEQFF.

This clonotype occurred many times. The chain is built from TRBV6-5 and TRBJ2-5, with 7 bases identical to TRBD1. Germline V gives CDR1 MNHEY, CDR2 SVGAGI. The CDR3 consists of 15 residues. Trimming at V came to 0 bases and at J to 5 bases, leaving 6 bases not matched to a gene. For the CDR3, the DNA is TGTGCCAGCAGTTACTCTGGTGGCAGGGGGGAGACCCAGTACTTC. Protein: CASSYSGGRGETQYF.

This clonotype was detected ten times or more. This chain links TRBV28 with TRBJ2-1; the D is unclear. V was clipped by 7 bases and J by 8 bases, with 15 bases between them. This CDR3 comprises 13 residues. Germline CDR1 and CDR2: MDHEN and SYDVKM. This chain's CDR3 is CASTRIGFHEQFF. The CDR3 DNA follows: TGTGCCAGCACCCGCATAGGGTTCCATGAGCAGTTCTTC.

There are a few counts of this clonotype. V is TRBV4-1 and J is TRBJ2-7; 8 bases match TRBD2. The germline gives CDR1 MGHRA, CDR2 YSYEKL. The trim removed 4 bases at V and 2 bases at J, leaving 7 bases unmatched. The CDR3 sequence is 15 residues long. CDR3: CASSLRLAITYEQYF. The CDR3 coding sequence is TGCGCCAGCAGCCTTAGACTAGCGATTACCTACGAGCAGTACTTC.

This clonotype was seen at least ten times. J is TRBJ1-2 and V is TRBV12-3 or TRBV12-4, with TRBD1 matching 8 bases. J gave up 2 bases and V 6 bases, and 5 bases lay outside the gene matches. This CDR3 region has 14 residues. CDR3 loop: CASRRTGTNYGYTF. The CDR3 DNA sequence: TGTGCCAGCAGGAGGACAGGGACAAACTATGGCTACACCTTC.

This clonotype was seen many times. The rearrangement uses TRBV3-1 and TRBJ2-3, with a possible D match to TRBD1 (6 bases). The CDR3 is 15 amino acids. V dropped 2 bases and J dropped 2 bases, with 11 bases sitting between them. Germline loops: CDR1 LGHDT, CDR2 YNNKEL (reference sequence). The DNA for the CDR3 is TGTGCCAGCAGCCAAACCCGACAGGTCACAGATACGCAGTATTTT. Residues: CASSQTRQVTDTQYF.

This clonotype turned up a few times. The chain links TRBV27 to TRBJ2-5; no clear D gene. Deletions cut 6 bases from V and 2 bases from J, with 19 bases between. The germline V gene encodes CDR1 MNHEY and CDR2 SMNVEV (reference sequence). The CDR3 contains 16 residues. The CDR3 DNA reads TGTGCCAGCAGCCACAGAACATTATTACCTCAAGAGACCCAGTACTTC. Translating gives CASSHRTLLPQETQYF.

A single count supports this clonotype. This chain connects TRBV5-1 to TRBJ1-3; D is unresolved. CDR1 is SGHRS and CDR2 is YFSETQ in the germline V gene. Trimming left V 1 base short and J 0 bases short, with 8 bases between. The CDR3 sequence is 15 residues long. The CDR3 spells CASSLPTASGNTIYF. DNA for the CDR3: TGCGCCAGCAGCTTGCCGACGGCCTCTGGAAACACCATATATTTT. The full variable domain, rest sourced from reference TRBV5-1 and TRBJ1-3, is KAGVTQTPRYLIKTRGQQVTLSCSPISGHRSVSWYQQTPGQGLQFLFEYFSETQRNKGNFPGRFSGRQFSNSRSEMNVSTLELGDSALYLCASSLPTASGNTIYFGEGSWLTVV.

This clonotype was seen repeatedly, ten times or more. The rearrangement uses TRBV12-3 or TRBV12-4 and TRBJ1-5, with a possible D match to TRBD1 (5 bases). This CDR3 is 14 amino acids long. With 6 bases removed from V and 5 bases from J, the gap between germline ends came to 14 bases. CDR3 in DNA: TGTGCCAGCAGCTCTTCGGACACCTATCAGCCCCAGCATTTT. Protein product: CASSSSDTYQPQHF.

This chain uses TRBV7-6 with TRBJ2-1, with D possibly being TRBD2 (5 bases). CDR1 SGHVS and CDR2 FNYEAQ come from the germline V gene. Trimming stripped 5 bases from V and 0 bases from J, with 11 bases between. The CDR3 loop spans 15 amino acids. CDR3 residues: CASSRARVSYNEQFF. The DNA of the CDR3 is TGTGCCAGCAGCCGGGCGCGGGTCTCCTACAATGAGCAGTTCTTC.

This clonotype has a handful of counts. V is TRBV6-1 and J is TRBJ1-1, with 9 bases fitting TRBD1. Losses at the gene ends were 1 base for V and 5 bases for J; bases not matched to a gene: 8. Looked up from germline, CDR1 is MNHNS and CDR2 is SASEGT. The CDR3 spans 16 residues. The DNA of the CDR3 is TGTGCCAGCAGTGAAGGGGGGGACAGGGACATTACTGAAGCTTTCTTT. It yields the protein CASSEGGDRDITEAFF.

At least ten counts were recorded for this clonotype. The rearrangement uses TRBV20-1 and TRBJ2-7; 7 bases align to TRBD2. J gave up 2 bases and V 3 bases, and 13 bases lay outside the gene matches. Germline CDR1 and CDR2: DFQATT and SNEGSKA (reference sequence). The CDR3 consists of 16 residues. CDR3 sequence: CSASQSSGIGPYEQYF. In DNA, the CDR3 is TGCAGTGCTAGTCAGTCAAGCGGGATAGGACCCTACGAGCAGTACTTC.

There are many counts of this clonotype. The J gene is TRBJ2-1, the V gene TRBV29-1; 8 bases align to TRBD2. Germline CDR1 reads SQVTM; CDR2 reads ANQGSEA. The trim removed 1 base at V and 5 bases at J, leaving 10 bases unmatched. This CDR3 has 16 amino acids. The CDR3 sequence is CSVEGVSLAAHNEQFF. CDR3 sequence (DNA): TGCAGCGTTGAAGGGGTTTCACTAGCGGCACACAATGAGCAGTTCTTC.

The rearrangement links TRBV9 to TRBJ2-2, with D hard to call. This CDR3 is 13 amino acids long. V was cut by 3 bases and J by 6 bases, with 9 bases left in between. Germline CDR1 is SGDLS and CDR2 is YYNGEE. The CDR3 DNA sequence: TGTGCCAGCAGCGAAGTAATCGCCGGGGAGCTGTTTTTT. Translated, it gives CASSEVIAGELFF.

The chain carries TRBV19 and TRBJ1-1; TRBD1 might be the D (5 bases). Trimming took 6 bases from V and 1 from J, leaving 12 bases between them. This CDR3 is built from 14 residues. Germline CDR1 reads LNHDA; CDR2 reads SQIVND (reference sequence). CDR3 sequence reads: CASRGAPRNTEAFF. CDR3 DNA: TGTGCCAGTAGAGGGGCCCCCCGGAACACTGAAGCTTTCTTT.

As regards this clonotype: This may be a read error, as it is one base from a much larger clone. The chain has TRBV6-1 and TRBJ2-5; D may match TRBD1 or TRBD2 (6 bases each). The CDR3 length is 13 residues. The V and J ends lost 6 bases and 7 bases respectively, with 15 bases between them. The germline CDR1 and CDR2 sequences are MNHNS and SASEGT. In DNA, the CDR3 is TGTGCCAGCAGCTTTATAGAGGGGGGGACCCAGTACTTC. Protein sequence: CASSFIEGGTQYF.

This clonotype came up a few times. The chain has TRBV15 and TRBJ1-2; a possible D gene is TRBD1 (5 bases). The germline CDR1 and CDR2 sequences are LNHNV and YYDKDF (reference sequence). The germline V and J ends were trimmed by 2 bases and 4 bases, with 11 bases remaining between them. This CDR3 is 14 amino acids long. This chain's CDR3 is CATSRSRGAYGYTF. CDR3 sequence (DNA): TGTGCCACCAGCAGATCGCGGGGCGCCTATGGCTACACCTTC.

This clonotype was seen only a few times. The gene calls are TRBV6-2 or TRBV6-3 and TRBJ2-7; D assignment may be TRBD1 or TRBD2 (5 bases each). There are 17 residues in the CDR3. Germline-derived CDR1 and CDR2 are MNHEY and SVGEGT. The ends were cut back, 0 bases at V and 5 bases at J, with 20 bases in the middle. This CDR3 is CASSYSERQGFGNEQYF. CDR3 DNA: TGTGCCAGCAGTTACTCGGAGCGGCAGGGCTTTGGGAACGAGCAGTACTTC.

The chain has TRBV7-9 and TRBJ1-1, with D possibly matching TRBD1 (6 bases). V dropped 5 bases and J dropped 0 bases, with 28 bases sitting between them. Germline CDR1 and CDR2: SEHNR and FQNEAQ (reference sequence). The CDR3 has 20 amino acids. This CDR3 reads CASSPHAMGGRKRLNTEAFF. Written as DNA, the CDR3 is TGTGCCAGCAGCCCCCACGCTATGGGGGGCCGAAAAAGACTGAACACTGAAGCTTTCTTT.

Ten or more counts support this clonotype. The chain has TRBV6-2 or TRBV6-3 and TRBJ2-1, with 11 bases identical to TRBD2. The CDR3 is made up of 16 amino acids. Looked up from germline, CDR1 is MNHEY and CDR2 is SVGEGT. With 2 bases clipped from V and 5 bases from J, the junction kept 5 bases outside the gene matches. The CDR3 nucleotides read TGTGCCAGCAGTTACGTTAGCGGGAGGGCACACAATGAGCAGTTCTTC. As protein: CASSYVSGRAHNEQFF.

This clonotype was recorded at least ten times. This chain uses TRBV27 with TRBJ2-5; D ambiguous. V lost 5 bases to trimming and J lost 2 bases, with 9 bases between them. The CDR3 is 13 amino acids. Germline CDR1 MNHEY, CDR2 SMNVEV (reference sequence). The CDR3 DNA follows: TGTGCCAGCAGTCAATATACTCAAGAGACCCAGTACTTC. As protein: CASSQYTQETQYF.

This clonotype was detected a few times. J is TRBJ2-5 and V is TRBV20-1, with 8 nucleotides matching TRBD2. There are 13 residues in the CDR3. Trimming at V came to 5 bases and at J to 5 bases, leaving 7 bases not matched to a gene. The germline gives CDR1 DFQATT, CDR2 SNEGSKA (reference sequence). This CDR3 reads CSALPGLVETQYF. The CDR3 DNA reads TGCAGTGCTTTACCGGGACTAGTTGAGACCCAGTACTTC.

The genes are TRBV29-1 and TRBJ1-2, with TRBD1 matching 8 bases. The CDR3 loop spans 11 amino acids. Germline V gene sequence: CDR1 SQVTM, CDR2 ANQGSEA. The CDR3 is CTGGQGSGYTF. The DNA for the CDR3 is TGCACAGGGGGCCAGGGTTCTGGCTACACCTTC.